This TCR beta chain was recovered during a study of cytomegalovirus exposure and HLA in healthy donors. Study details: Earlier, 150 million to 200 million T cells were analyzed, and 117 million unique TCR beta sequences were found among them. Study-wide points: Later analysis found that TCR beta chains associated with HLA were more clonally expanded than other, equally common chains.

A remark on this clone: Its antigen is not identified.

The primer mix had 60 Vbeta and 13 Jbeta primers. Sequenced by immunoSEQ multiplex PCR; TCRdb stores in-frame clones only, minus some. The profile shows around 200,000 clones, over 70% of them singletons. The CDR3 extends over 12 amino acids. Germline CDR1 and CDR2: GTSNPN and SVGIG (reference sequence). Likely unrecorded immune exposures existed in these nominally healthy donors. This sequence was found in a female donor in good health and CMV-seronegative. The source material was PBMCs. The V call is TRBV30, the J call TRBJ2-5; possibly TRBD1 for D (5 bases). Near its end, the DNA agrees better with TRBJ2-7, so the J call may be wrong. The CDR3 DNA reads TGTGCCTGGACGACAGAAGGCGACGAGCAGTACTTC. This gives the protein CAWTTEGDEQYF.